This T cell receptor (beta chain) was profiled in a study of technical replicates of blood from a handful of donors (dated by TCRdb to between 2016 and 2019). The library was made by the immunoSEQ multiplex PCR assay. Held by TCRdb, this immuneACCESS table contains in-frame sequences only and omits some clones. Under half of the omission traces to an unresolved V gene where checked; the cause of the rest is unknown. This sample is represented by around 93,000 clones; around 93% of them were singletons. The ten biggest clones cover roughly 0.35% of the sample. Note on this clone: The antigen this receptor binds is unknown. No qualities accompany the bases; no much larger clone lies one base away.

Via the germline V gene, CDR1 is MNHEY and CDR2 SVGAGI. V gives up 2 bases and J gives up 0 bases, and the segment between their germline ends measures 10 bases. Including cysteine and phenylalanine, the CDR3 has 16 amino acids. Of the read, only the CDR3 DNA is kept; its 48 bases are in frame from base 1. The sample taken for sequencing was T cells isolated from PBMCs. Recombination joined TRBV6-5 with TRBJ2-2, with the D gene not clear enough to name. This clonotype originated in a human donor in good health. In nucleotides, the sequence is TGTGCCAGCAGTTACACCGGTCGGGCGAACACCGGGGAGCTGTTTTTT. This codes for CASSYTGRANTGELFF.